This T cell receptor (beta chain) derives from a study of cytomegalovirus exposure and HLA in healthy donors. CDR1 SQVTM and CDR2 ANQGSEA come from the germline V gene. V lost 4 bases and J 1 base, leaving 10 bases between the germline ends. The CDR3 is 13 amino acids. On this clone itself: Its antigen is undetermined.

Notes on the study in general: Rare sequences made up most TCRs, while some public TCRs were found in many donors.

Primers for the PCR totalled 60 Vbeta and 13 Jbeta. Sequenced by immunoSEQ multiplex PCR; TCRdb stores in-frame clones only, minus some. The repertoire includes over 110,000 clones, around 82% of them detected once, and around 5.9% sits in the top ten. Sequencing input: PBMCs. This chain joins TRBV29-1 and TRBJ1-1; TRBD1 might be the D (5 bases). The receptor's source is a woman aged 40 to 50 in good health and CMV-seropositive. Here the CDR3 DNA reads TGCAGCGTTGGTGTTCAGGGGAACACTGAAGCTTTCTTT. As protein: CSVGVQGNTEAFF. Combining the CDR3 with reference TRBV29-1 and TRBJ1-1 gives the whole variable domain SAVISQKPSRDICQRGTSLTIQCQVDSQVTMMFWYRQQPGQSLTLIATANQGSEATYESGFVIDKFPISRPNLTFSTLTVSNMSPEDSSIYLCSVGVQGNTEAFFGQGTRLTVV.